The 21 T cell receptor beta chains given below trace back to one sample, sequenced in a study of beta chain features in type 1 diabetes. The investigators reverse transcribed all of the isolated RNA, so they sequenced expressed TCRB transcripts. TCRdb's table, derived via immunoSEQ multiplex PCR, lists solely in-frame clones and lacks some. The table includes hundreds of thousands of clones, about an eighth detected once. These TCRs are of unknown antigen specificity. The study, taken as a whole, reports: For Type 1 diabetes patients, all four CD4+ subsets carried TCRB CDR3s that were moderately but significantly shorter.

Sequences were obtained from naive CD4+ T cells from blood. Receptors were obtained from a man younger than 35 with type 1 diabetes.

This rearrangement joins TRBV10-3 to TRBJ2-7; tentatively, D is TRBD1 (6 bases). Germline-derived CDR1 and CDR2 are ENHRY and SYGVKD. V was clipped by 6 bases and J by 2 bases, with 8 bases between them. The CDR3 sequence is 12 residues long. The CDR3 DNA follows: TGTGCCATCAGGGGACACCCCTACGAGCAGTACTTC. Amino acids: CAIRGHPYEQYF.

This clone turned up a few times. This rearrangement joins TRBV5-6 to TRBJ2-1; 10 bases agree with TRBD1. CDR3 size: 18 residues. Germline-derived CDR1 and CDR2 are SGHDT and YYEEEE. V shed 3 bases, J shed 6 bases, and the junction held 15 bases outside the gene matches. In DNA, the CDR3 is TGTGCCAGCAGCTCAGGGACAGGGGACTCTCGTCTGGTCAATGAGCAGTTCTTC. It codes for CASSSGTGDSRLVNEQFF. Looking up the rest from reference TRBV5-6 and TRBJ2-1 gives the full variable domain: DAGVTQSPTHLIKTRGQQVTLRCSPKSGHDTVSWYQQALGQGPQFIFQYYEEEERQRGNFPDRFSGHQFPNYSSELNVNALLLGDSALYLCASSSGTGDSRLVNEQFFGPGTRLTVL.

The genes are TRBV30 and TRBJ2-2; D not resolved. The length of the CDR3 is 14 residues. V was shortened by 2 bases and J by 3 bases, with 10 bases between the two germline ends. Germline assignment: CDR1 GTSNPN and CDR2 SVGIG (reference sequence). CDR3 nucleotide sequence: TGTGCCTGGAGTATGGGGTTGGACACCGGGGAGCTGTTTTTT. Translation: CAWSMGLDTGELFF.

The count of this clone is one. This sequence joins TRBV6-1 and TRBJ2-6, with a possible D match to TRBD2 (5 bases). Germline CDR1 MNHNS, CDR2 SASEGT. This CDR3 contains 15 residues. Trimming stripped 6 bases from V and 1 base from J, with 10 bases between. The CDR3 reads CASSYRGSGANVLTF. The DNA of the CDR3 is TGTGCCAGCAGCTATCGGGGATCTGGGGCCAACGTCCTGACTTTC.

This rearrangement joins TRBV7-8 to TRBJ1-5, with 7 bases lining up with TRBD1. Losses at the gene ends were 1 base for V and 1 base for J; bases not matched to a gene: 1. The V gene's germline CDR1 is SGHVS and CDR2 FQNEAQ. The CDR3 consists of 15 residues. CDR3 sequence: CASSLEGASNQPQHF. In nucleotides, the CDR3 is TGTGCCAGCAGCTTAGAGGGGGCAAGCAATCAGCCCCAGCATTTT.

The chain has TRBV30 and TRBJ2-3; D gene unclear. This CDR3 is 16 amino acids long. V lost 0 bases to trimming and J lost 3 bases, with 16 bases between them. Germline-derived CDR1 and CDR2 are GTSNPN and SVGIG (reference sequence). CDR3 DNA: TGTGCCTGGAGTGTACCAGGTCTCGTAGGAACAGATACGCAGTATTTT. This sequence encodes CAWSVPGLVGTDTQYF.

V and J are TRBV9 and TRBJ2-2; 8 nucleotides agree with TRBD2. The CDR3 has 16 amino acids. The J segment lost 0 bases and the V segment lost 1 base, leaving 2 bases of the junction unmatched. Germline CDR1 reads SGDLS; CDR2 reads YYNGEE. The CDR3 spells CASSVTGGPNTGELFF. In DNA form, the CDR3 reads TGTGCCAGCAGCGTAACGGGGGGGCCGAACACCGGGGAGCTGTTTTTT.

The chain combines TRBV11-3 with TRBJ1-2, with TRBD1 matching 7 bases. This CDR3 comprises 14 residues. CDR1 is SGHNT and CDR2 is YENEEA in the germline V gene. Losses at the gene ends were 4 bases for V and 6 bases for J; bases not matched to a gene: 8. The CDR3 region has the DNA TGTGCCAGCAGCTCGGACAGGAATGACGATGGCTACACCTTC. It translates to CASSSDRNDDGYTF.

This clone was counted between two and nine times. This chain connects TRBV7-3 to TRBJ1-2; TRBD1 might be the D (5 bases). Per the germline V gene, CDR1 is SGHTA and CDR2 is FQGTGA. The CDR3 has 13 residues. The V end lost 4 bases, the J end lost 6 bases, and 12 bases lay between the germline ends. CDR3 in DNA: TGTGCCAGCAGCTCACGCCCCAGGGATGGCTACACCTTC. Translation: CASSSRPRDGYTF. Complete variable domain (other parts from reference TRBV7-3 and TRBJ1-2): GAGVSQTPSNKVTEKGKYVELRCDPISGHTALYWYRQSLGQGPEFLIYFQGTGAADDSGLPNDRFFAVRPEGSVSTLKIQRTERGDSAVYLCASSSRPRDGYTFGSGTRLTVV.

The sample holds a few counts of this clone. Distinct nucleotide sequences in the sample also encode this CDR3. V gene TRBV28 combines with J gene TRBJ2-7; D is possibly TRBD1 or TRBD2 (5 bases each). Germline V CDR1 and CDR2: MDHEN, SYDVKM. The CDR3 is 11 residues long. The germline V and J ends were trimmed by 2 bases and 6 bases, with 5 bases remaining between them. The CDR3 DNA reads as TGTGCCAGCAGTTTAGGGGGCGAGCAGTACTTC. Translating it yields CASSLGGEQYF. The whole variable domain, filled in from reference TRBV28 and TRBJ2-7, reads DVKVTQSSRYLVKRTGEKVFLECVQDMDHENMFWYRQDPGLGLRLIYFSYDVKMKEKGDIPEGYSVSREKKERFSLILESASTNQTSMYLCASSLGGEQYFGPGTRLTVT.

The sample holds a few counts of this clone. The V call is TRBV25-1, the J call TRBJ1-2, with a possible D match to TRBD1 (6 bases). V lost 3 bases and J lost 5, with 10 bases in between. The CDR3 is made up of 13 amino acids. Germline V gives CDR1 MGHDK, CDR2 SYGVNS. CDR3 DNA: TGTGCCAGCAGTGATCCACAGGGATATGGCTACACCTTC. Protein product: CASSDPQGYGYTF.

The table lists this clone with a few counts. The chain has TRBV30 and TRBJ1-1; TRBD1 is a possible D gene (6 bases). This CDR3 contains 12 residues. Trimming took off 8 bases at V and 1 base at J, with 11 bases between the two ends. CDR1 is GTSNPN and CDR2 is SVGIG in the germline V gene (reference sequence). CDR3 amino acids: CASDRQNTEAFF. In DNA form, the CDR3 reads TGTGCCAGTGACAGGCAGAACACTGAAGCTTTCTTT.

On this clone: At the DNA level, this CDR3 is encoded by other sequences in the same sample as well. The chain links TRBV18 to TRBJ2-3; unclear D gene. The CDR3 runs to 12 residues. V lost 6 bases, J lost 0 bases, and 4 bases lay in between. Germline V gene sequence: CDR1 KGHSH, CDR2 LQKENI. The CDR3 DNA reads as TGTGCCAGCTCCTCTAGCACAGATACGCAGTATTTT. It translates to CASSSSTDTQYF. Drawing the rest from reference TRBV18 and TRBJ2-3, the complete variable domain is NAGVMQNPRHLVRRRGQEARLRCSPMKGHSHVYWYRQLPEEGLKFMVYLQKENIIDESGMPKERFSAEFPKEGPSILRIQQVVRGDSAAYFCASSSSTDTQYFGPGTRLTVL.

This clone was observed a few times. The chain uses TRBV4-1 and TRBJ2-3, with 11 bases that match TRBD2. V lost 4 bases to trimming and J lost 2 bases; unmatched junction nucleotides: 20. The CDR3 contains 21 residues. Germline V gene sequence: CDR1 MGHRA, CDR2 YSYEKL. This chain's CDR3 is CASSRFGLGRTSGGPTDTQYF. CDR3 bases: TGCGCCAGCAGCCGGTTCGGCCTGGGGCGCACTAGCGGGGGCCCCACAGATACGCAGTATTTT.

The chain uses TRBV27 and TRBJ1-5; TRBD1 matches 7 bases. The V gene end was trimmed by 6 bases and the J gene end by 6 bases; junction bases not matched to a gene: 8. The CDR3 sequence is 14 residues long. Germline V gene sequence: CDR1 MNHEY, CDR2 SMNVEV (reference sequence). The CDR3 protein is CASRITGEGQPQHF. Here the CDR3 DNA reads TGTGCCAGCAGGATAACAGGGGAGGGTCAGCCCCAGCATTTT.

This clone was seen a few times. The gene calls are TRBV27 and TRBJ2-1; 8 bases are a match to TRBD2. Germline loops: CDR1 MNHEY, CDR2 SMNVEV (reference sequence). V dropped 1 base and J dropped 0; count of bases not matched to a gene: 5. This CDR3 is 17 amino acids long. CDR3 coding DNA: TGTGCCAGCAGTTTATTAGGCGGGGGGCGCTCCTACAATGAGCAGTTCTTC. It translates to CASSLLGGGRSYNEQFF.

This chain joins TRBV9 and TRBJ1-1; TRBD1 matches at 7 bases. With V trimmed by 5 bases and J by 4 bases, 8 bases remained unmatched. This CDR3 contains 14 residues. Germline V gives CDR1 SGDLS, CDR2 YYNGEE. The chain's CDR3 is CASSRGQVGTEAFF. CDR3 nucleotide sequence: TGTGCCAGCAGTCGAGGACAGGTTGGCACTGAAGCTTTCTTT.

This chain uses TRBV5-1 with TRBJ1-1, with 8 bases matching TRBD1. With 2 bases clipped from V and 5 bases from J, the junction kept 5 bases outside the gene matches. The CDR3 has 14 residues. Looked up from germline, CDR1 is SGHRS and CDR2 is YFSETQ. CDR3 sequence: CASSLPGGWTEAFF. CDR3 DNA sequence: TGCGCCAGCAGCTTACCAGGGGGCTGGACTGAAGCTTTCTTT.

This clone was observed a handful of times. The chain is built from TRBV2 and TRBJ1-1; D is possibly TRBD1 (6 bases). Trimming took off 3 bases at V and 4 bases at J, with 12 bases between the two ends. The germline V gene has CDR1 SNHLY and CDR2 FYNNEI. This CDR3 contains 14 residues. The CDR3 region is CASSDGGGGTEAFF. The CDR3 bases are TGTGCCAGCAGTGATGGGGGCGGAGGCACTGAAGCTTTCTTT.

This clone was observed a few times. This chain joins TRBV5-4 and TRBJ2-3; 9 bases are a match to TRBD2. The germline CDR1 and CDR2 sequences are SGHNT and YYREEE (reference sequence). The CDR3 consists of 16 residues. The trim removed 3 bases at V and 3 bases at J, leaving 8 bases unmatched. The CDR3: CASSSGGGAVTDTQYF. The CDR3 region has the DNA TGTGCCAGCAGCTCCGGCGGGGGGGCGGTGACAGATACGCAGTATTTT.

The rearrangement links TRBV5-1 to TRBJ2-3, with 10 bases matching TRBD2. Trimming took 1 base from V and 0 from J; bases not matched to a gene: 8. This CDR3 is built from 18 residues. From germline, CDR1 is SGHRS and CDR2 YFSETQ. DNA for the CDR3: TGCGCCAGCAGCTTGCTGCTAGCGGGGGTTTCTAGCACAGATACGCAGTATTTT. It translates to CASSLLLAGVSSTDTQYF.